This T cell receptor (beta chain) was obtained from a study of ipilimumab plus nivolumab after autologous stem cell transplantation. Study-wide points: Per the authors, repertoire, Treg and microbiota data justify further study.

Concerning this clone: Its antigen is not identified.

The CDR3 is 13 amino acids. V was pared by 3 bases and J by 2 bases, with 9 bases between. Germline CDR1 is SGHRS and CDR2 is YFSETQ. Clones were sequenced by immunoSEQ multiplex PCR, and TCRdb holds only the in-frame ones, with some missing. This sample has roughly 12,000 clones, with approximately 73% found just once. Specimen: PBMCs, collected in a trial of ipilimumab plus nivolumab as post-transplant consolidation. The chain uses TRBV5-1 and TRBJ2-7; D is tentatively TRBD1 or TRBD2 (5 bases each). This sequence was found in a male donor with diffuse large B-cell lymphoma. CDR3 sequence: CASSWDGAYEQYF. The CDR3, as DNA: TGCGCCAGCAGCTGGGACGGAGCCTACGAGCAGTACTTC. The full variable domain, with the rest looked up from reference TRBV5-1 and TRBJ2-7, is KAGVTQTPRYLIKTRGQQVTLSCSPISGHRSVSWYQQTPGQGLQFLFEYFSETQRNKGNFPGRFSGRQFSNSRSEMNVSTLELGDSALYLCASSWDGAYEQYFGPGTRLTVT.